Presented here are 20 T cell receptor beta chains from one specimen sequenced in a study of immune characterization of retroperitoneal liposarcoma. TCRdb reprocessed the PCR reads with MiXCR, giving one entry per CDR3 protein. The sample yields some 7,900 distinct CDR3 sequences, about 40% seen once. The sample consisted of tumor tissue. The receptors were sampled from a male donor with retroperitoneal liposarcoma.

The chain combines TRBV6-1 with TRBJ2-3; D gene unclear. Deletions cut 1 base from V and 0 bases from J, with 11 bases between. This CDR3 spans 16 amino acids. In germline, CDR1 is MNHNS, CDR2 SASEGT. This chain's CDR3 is CASSEVWRSSTDTQYF. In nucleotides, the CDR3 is TGTGCCAGCAGTGAAGTCTGGCGGTCTAGCACAGATACGCAGTATTTT.

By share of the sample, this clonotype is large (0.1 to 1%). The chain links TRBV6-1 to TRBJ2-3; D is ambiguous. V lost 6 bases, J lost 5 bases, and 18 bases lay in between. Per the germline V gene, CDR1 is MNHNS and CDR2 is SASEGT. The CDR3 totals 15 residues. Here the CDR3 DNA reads TGTGCCAGCAGCCTTAGACGGACGGAGCAAGATACGCAGTATTTT. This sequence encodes CASSLRRTEQDTQYF.

CDR3 sequence reads: CASSLSSGQGKNIQFF. The CDR3 DNA sequence: TGTGCCAGCAGCTTAAGTTCGGGACAGGGGAAAAACATTCAGTTCTTC. The chain couples TRBV7-2 to TRBJ2-1, with TRBD1 matching over 10 bases. With 2 bases clipped from V and 13 bases from J, the junction kept 14 bases outside the gene matches. The CDR3 runs 16 residues. Per the germline V gene, CDR1 is SGHTA and CDR2 is FQGNSA.

The CDR3 sequence: CASSEIRWETQYF. CDR3 bases: TGTGCCAGCAGTGAAATCAGGTGGGAGACCCAGTACTTC. This chain links TRBV6-5 with TRBJ2-5; unclear D gene. The CDR3 loop spans 13 amino acids. Trimming cost V 5 bases and J 5 bases, with 12 bases left between them. Germline lookup yields CDR1 MNHEY and CDR2 SVGAGI.

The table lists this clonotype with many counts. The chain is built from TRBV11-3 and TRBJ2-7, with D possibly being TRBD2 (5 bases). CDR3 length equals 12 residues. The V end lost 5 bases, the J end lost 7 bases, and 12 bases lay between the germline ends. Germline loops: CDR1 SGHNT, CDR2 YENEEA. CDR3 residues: CASSITRNEQYF. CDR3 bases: TGTGCCAGCAGCATTACTAGGAATGAGCAGTACTTC.

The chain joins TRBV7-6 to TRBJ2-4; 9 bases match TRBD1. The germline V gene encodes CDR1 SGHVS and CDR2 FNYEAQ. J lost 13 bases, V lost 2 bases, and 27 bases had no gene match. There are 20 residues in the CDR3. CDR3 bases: TGTGCCAGCAGCTTACAGCCCGGGACAGGGACTACCGGGACGCAGTTGGTGCAGTACTTC. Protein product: CASSLQPGTGTTGTQLVQYF.

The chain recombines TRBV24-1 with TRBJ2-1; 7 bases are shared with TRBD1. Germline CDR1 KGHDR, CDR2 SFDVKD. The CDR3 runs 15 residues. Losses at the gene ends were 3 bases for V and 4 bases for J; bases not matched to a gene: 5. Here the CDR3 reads CATSDPGTAYNEQFF. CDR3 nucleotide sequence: TGTGCCACCAGTGATCCCGGGACAGCTTACAATGAGCAGTTCTTC.

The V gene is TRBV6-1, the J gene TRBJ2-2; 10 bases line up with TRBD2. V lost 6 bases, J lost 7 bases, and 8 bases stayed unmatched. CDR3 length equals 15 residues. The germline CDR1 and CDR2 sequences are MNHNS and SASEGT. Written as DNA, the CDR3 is TGTGCCAGCAGCGGAGCGGGAGGGCCGGACGGGGAGCTGTTTTTT. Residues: CASSGAGGPDGELFF.

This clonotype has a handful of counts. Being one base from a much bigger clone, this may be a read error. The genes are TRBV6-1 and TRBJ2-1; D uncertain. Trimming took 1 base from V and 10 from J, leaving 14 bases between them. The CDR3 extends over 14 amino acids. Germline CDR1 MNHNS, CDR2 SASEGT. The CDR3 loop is CASSEGQETHEQFF. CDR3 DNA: TGTGCCAGCAGTGAAGGGCAGGAGACCCACGAGCAGTTCTTC.

The CDR3 loop reads CASRDRGRSYEQYF. CDR3 nucleotides: TGTGCCAGCAGAGACAGGGGGAGATCCTACGAGCAGTACTTC. J is TRBJ2-1 and V is TRBV27; 9 bases fit TRBD1. The last part of the DNA fits TRBJ2-7 better; the J call may be wrong. CDR1 and CDR2 from the germline V gene are MNHEY and SMNVEV (reference sequence). CDR3 length: 14 residues.

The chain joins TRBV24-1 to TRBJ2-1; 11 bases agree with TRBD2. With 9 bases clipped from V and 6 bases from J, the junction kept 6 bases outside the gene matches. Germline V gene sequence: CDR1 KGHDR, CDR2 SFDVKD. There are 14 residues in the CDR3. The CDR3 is CATAIAGGRNEQFF. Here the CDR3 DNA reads TGTGCCACCGCCATAGCGGGAGGGCGCAATGAGCAGTTCTTC.

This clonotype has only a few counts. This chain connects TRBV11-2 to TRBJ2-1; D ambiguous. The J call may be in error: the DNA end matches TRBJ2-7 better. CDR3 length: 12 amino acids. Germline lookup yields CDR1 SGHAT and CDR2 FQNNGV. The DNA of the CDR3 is TGTGCCAGCAGCTCTGGGGTGGGGGAGCAGTACTTC. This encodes CASSSGVGEQYF.

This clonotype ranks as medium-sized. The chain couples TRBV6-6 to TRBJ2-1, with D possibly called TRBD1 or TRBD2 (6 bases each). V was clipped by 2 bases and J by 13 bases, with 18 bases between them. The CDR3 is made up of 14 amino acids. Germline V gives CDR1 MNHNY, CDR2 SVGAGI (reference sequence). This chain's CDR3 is CASSYRRTGAPQFF. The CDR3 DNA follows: TGTGCCAGCAGTTACCGACGCACGGGGGCGCCCCAGTTCTTC.

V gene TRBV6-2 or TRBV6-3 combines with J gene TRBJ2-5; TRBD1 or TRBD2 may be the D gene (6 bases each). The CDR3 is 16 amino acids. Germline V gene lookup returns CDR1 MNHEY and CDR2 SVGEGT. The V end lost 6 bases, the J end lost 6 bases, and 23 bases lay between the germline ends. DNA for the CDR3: TGTGCCAGCAGGTTCTTCGGGGGCGGGGATGGAAAGACCCAGTACTTC. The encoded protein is CASRFFGGGDGKTQYF.

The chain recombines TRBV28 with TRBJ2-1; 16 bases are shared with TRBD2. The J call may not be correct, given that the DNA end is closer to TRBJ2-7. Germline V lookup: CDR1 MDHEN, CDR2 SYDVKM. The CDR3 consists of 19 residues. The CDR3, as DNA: TGTGCCAGCAGTTTGATGGGGACTAGCGGGGGGGCTTCCTACAATGAGCAGTACTTC. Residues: CASSLMGTSGGASYNEQYF.

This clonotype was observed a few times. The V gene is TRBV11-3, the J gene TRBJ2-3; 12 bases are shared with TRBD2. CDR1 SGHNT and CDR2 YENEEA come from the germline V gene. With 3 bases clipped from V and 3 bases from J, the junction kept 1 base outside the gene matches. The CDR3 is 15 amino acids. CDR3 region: CASSFGLAGTDTQYF. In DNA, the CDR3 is TGTGCCAGCAGCTTCGGACTAGCGGGGACAGATACGCAGTATTTT.

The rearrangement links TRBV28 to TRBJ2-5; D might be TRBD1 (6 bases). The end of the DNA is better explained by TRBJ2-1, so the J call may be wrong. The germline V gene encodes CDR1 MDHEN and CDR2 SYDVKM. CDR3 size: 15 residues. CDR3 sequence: CASRESLFRGSEQFF. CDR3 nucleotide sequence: TGTGCCAGCAGGGAGTCACTGTTTAGGGGGAGTGAGCAGTTCTTC.

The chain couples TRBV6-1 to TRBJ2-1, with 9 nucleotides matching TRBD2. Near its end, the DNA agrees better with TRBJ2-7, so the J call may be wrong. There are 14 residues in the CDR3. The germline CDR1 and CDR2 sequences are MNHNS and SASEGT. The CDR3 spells CASRGRGGTYEQYF. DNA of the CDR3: TGTGCCAGCAGAGGGCGGGGGGGCACTTACGAGCAGTACTTC.

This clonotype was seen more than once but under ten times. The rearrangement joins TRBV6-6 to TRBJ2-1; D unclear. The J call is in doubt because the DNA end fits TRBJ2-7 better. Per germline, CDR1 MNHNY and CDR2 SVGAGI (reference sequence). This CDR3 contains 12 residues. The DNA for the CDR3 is TGTGCCAGCAGTTACGCCGCCTACGAGCAGTACTTC. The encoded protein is CASSYAAYEQYF.

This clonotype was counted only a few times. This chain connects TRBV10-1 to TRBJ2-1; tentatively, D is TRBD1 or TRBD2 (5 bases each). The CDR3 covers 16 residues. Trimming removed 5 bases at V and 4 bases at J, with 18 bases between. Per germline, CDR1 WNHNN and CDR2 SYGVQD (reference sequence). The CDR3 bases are TGCGCCAGCAGTCGGGAAGATCCCCCAGGGTACAATGAGCAGTTCTTC. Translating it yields CASSREDPPGYNEQFF.